The clone carrying this T cell receptor beta chain was recorded a few times. Seattle participants joined during active infection and were tracked over time. The CDR3 is 17 residues long. V lost 1 base to trimming and J lost 5 bases; unmatched junction nucleotides: 9. The germline V gene has CDR1 SGHKS and CDR2 YYEKEE (reference sequence). The sample belongs to a study of blood T cell repertoires in COVID-19. On the study more broadly: COVID-19 samples collected from the United States, Italy and Spain covered acute and convalescent phases. PBMCs, B-cell-depleted T cells, or T cells were the source of the cDNA or gDNA that made up the material.

As originally analysed: Quantification of nucleated cells was approximated via reference gene primer amplification. TCRdb's table, derived via immunoSEQ multiplex PCR, lists solely in-frame clones and lacks some. For V, J and clone size, that table is used; D and trimming come from the DNA. The data show under 250,000 clones, about nine tenths seen once. The genes are TRBV5-5 and TRBJ1-2; 12 nucleotides align to TRBD1. The receptor's source is a man between 50 and 59 years old with COVID-19, enrolled during active disease. Sequences were obtained from peripheral blood. The CDR3 DNA follows: TGTGCCAGCAGCTTGAACAAGGGGACAGGGGGCCCGTATGGCTACACCTTC. Translating it yields CASSLNKGTGGPYGYTF.